This entry lists 10 T cell receptor beta chains sequenced from one sample in a study of identical twins. TCRdb processed the 5' RACE reads anew with MiXCR; each CDR3 protein has one entry. The sample comprises approximately 350,000 distinct CDR3 sequences, around 12% of which are singletons, and about 7% rests with the top ten. The sample also formed part of further work on yellow fever vaccine responses in identical twins.

The sample consisted of CD8+ T cells sorted from blood. The source is a woman aged 18-29 years in good health.

This clonotype was counted at least ten times. V usage is TRBV2 and J usage is TRBJ1-1; 10 positions agree with TRBD1. CDR3 length equals 14 residues. Unmatched junction bases numbered 6, after V lost 6 bases and J lost 5 bases. In germline, CDR1 is SNHLY, CDR2 FYNNEI. In DNA, the CDR3 is TGTGCCAGCAGGGTTGGGACAGGGGAGACTGAAGCTTTCTTT. As protein: CASRVGTGETEAFF.

The rearrangement uses TRBV29-1 and TRBJ2-1; weak D call: TRBD2 (6 bases). The V end lost 4 bases, the J end lost 4 bases, and 11 bases lay between the germline ends. Germline values: CDR1 SQVTM, CDR2 ANQGSEA. The CDR3 consists of 13 residues. In DNA, the CDR3 is TGCAGCGTTGTTCTAGCGACTTACAATGAGCAGTTCTTC. It specifies CSVVLATYNEQFF.

The table lists this clonotype with a few counts. The genes are TRBV6-5 and TRBJ2-2, with 11 bases matching TRBD2. V shed 0 bases, J shed 7 bases, and the junction held 10 bases outside the gene matches. The length of the CDR3 is 18 residues. Per the germline V gene, CDR1 is MNHEY and CDR2 is SVGAGI. The CDR3 here is CASSYSIIAGGLGGELFF. CDR3 nucleotides: TGTGCCAGCAGTTACTCGATTATAGCGGGAGGGCTCGGCGGGGAGCTGTTTTTT.

The chain uses TRBV27 and TRBJ2-2, with a weak D call TRBD1 (6 bases). V was cut by 7 bases and J by 5 bases, with 17 bases left in between. Germline CDR1 reads MNHEY; CDR2 reads SMNVEV (reference sequence). The CDR3 spans 15 residues. CDR3 sequence (DNA): TGTGCCAGCACCGGCGACAGGCTGAGGACCGGGGAGCTGTTTTTT. Its translation: CASTGDRLRTGELFF.

This rearrangement joins TRBV4-1 to TRBJ2-7; D possibly corresponds to TRBD2 (6 bases). The CDR3 has 12 amino acids. V gave up 11 bases and J gave up 6 bases, with 17 bases separating them. Looked up from germline, CDR1 is MGHRA and CDR2 is YSYEKL. The chain's CDR3 is CASSGGDREQYF. CDR3 nucleotide sequence: TGCGCCTCCTCCGGAGGGGATCGCGAGCAGTACTTC.

This clonotype was picked up a small number of times. The CDR3 region is CASSFGDSNQPQHF. DNA for the CDR3: TGTGCCAGCAGTTTTGGGGACAGCAATCAGCCCCAGCATTTT. The V call is TRBV12-3 or TRBV12-4, the J call TRBJ1-5; D may be TRBD1 (5 bases). V gave up 3 bases and J gave up 1 base, with 7 bases separating them. The CDR3 spans 14 residues.

The V and J genes are TRBV14 and TRBJ2-7; D may be TRBD2 (6 bases). The CDR3 has 13 residues. V lost 6 bases, J lost 1 base, and 10 bases lay in between. The germline V gene has CDR1 SGHDN and CDR2 FVKESK. The CDR3 sequence: CASRASDSYEQYF. The CDR3 DNA reads as TGTGCCAGCAGGGCTAGCGATTCCTACGAGCAGTACTTC.

V usage is TRBV11-2 and J usage is TRBJ2-3, with 8 bases matching TRBD2. Germline-derived CDR1 and CDR2 are SGHAT and FQNNGV. J lost 0 bases, V lost 6 bases, and 8 bases had no gene match. The CDR3 is made up of 16 amino acids. The CDR3 here is CASRWTSSTSTDTQYF. The CDR3 DNA reads TGTGCCAGCAGATGGACTAGCAGCACAAGCACAGATACGCAGTATTTT.

This chain connects TRBV5-6 to TRBJ2-7; D gene ambiguous. This CDR3 is built from 14 residues. The germline V gene has CDR1 SGHDT and CDR2 YYEEEE. V was shortened by 4 bases and J by 2 bases, with 13 bases between the two germline ends. CDR3 nucleotide sequence: TGTGCCAGCAGCCCGGGCGCTAGAGCCTACGAGCAGTACGTC. It yields the protein CASSPGARAYEQYV.

This clonotype has more than one count but fewer than ten. The V and J genes are TRBV7-3 and TRBJ2-3, with D perhaps matching TRBD2 (6 bases). Germline V gene lookup returns CDR1 SGHTA and CDR2 FQGTGA. This CDR3 has 14 residues. The ends were cut back, 5 bases at V and 3 bases at J, with 12 bases in the middle. The DNA for the CDR3 is TGTGCCAGCAGCCTCGGGAGATTAACAGATACGCAGTATTTT. Its translation is CASSLGRLTDTQYF.